This T cell receptor beta chain was sequenced in a study of blood T cell repertoires in COVID-19. Study-wide context: The United States, Italy and Spain were the sources of the acute and convalescent COVID-19 samples.

Trimming cost V 4 bases and J 3 bases; bases outside gene matches: 3. CDR1 and CDR2 from the germline V gene are SQVTM and ANQGSEA. CDR3 length: 13 residues. Some clones are missing from TCRdb's copy, which holds only in-frame ones; the method was immunoSEQ multiplex PCR. The sample has around 250,000 clones; around 86% are singletons. Participant age was roughly 18 to 90 years, and participants resided in about two dozen US areas. Sequenced input: PBMCs or T cells enriched from blood (not recorded which). The genes are TRBV29-1 and TRBJ2-1, with 7 bases lining up with TRBD2. The receptor's source is a woman between 45 and 65 years old who had recovered from COVID-19. CDR3 in DNA: TGCAGCGTTGTAGGCGGGAGCTACAATGAGCAGTTCTTC. Protein sequence: CSVVGGSYNEQFF.